This T cell receptor (beta chain) was obtained from a study of spatial heterogeneity in lung cancer. As to time point: blood taken at disease recurrence. Material for sequencing was whole RNA from tumor, nontumor lung or frozen PBMC, left unsorted. This CDR3 is 12 amino acids long. CDR1 is DFQATT, CDR2 SNEGSKA, per germline (reference sequence). Trimming left V 6 bases short and J 1 base short, with 10 bases between. Each CDR3 protein is one row after TCRdb ran MiXCR on the 5' RACE reads. The sample consists of 7,500 to 10,000 distinct CDR3 sequences, under 4% of them appearing once. This clonotype has at least ten counts. This beta chain is an unintended read in a library built for alpha chains; its size means little.

The J gene is TRBJ2-7, the V gene TRBV20-1; D call uncertain. The sequencing used PBMCs, collected at recurrence. The clonotype comes from a female donor with early-stage non-small cell lung cancer. In nucleotides, the CDR3 is TGCAGTGCGACACAGTCTTCCTACGAGCAGTACTTC. Translating gives CSATQSSYEQYF.